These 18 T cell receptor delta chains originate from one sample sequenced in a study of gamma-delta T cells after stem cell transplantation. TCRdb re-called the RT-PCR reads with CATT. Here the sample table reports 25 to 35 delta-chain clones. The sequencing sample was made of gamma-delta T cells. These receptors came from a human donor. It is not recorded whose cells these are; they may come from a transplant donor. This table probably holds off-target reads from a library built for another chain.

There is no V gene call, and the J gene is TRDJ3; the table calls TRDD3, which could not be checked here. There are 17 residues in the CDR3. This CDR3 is CACDGVLNVGDTRQMFF. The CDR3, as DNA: TGTGCCTGTGACGGGGTACTGAATGTCGGGGACACCCGACAGATGTTTTTC.

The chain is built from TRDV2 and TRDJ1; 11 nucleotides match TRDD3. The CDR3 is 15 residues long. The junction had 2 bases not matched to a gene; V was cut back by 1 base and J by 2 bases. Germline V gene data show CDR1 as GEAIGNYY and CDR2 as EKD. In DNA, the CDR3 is TGTGCCTGTGACACTCTGGGGGATACTACCGATAAACTCATCTTT. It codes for CACDTLGDTTDKLIF.

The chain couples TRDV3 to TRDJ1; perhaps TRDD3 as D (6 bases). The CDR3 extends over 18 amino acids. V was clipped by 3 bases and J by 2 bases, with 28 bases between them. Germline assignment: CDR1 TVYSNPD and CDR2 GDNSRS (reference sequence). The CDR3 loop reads CALGIIPRHRPATDKLIF. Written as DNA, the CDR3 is TGTGCCTTGGGGATTATACCCCGACATCGCCCAGCAACCGATAAACTCATCTTT.

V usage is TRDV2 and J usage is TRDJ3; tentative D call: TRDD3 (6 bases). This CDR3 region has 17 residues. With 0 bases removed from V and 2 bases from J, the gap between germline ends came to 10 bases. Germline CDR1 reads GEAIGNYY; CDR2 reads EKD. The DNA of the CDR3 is TGTGCCTGTGACACCGTTGGGGGGACCTGGGACACCCGACAGATGTTTTTC. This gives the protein CACDTVGGTWDTRQMFF.

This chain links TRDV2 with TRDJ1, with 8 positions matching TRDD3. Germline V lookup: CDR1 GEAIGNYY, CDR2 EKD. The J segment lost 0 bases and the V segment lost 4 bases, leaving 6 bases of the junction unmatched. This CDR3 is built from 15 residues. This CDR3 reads CACEQLGAYTDKLIF. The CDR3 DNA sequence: TGTGCCTGTGAACAACTGGGGGCGTACACCGATAAACTCATCTTT.

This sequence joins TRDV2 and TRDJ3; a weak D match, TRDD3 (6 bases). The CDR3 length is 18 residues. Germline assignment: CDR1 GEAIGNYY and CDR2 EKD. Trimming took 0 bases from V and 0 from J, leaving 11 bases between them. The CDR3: CACDTAGASSWDTRQMFF. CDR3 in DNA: TGTGCCTGTGACACCGCTGGGGCAAGCTCCTGGGACACCCGACAGATGTTTTTC.

The DNA of the CDR3 is TGTGCCTGTGATGGGATATTAACCGATAAACTCATCTTT. As protein: CACDGILTDKLIF. The rearrangement uses TRDV2 and TRDJ1, with D possibly TRDD3 on 6 matching bases. This CDR3 contains 13 residues. The germline V and J ends were trimmed by 4 bases and 2 bases, with 10 bases remaining between them. CDR1 is GEAIGNYY and CDR2 is EKD in the germline V gene.

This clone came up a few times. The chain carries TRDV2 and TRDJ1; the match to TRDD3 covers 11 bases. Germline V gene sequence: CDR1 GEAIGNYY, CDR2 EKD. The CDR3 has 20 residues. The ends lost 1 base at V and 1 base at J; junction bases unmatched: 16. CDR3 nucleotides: TGTGCCTGTGACACACTCGACCGTGGGGGATACGCGGTGTCCACCGATAAACTCATCTTT. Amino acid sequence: CACDTLDRGGYAVSTDKLIF.

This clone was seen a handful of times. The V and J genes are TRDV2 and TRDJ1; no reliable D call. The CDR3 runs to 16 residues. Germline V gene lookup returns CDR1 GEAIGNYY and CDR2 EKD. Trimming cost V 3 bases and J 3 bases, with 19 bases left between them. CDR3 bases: TGTGCCTGTGACTTGTTGACCCCTCTCTCCTCCGATAAACTCATCTTT. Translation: CACDLLTPLSSDKLIF.

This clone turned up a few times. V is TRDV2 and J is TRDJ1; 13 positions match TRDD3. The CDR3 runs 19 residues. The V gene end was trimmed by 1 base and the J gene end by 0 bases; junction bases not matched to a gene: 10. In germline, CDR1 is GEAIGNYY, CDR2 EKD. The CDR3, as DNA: TGTGCCTGTGACACTTTGAAACTGGGGGATACGGGGTACACCGATAAACTCATCTTT. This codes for CACDTLKLGDTGYTDKLIF.

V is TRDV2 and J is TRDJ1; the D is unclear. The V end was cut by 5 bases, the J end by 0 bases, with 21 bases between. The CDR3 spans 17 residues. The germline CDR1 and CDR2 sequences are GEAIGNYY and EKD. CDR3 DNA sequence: TGTGCCTGTGGCAGTCTCAGATCCGAGGCCTACACCGATAAACTCATCTTT. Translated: CACGSLRSEAYTDKLIF.

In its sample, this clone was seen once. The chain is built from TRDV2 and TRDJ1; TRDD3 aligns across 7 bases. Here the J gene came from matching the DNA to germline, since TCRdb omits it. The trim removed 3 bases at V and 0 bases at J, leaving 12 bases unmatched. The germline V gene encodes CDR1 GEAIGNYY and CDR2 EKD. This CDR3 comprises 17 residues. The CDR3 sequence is CACDPAEGDSYTDKLIF. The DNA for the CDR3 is TGTGCCTGTGACCCCGCCGAGGGGGATTCGTACACCGATAAACTCATCTTT.

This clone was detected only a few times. The CDR3 DNA reads TGTGCCTTTTTGGGCAAGTGGGCTCAGTACACCGATAAACTCATCTTT. Its translation: CAFLGKWAQYTDKLIF. The gene calls are TRDV3 and TRDJ1; D not resolved. CDR3 length: 16 amino acids. The V gene lost 2 bases and the J gene lost 0 bases, with 19 bases spanning the gap. Germline values: CDR1 TVYSNPD, CDR2 GDNSRS (reference sequence).

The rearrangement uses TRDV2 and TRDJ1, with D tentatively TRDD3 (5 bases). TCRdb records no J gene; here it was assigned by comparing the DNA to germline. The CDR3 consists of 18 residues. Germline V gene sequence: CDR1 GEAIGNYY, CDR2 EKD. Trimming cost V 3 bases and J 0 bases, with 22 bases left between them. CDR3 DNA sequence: TGTGCCTGTGACTTAATGGGGCCCCCCCGGGAGGACACCGATAAACTCATCTTT. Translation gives CACDLMGPPREDTDKLIF.

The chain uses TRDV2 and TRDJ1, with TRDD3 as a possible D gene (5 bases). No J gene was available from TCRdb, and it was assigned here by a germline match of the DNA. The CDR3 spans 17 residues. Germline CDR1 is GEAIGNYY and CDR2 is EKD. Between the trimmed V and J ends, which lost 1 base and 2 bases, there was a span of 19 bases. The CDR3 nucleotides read TGTGCCTGTGACACGTGGGCCCCCGACGGGGGGACCGATAAACTCATCTTT. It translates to CACDTWAPDGGTDKLIF.

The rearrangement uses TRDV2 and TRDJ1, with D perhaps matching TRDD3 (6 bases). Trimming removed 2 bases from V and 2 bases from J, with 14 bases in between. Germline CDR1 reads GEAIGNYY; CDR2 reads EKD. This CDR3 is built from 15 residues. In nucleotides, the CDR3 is TGTGCCTGTGACAAGGTGGGGGGCCAAACCGATAAACTCATCTTT. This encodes CACDKVGGQTDKLIF.

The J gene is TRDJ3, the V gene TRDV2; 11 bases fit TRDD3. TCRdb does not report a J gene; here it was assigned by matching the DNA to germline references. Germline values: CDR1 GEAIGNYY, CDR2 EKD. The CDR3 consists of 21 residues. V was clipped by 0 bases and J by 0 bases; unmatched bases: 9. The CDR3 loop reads CACDTAFGGYGSSWDTRQMFF. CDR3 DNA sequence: TGTGCCTGTGACACCGCATTTGGGGGATACGGGAGCTCCTGGGACACCCGACAGATGTTTTTC.

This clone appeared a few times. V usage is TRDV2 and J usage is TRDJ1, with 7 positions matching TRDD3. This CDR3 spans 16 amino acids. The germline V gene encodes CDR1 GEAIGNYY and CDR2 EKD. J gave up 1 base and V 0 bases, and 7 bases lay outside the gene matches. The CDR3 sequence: CACDTLLGVLTDKLIF. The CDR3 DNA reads TGTGCCTGTGACACCTTGCTGGGGGTTCTCACCGATAAACTCATCTTT.